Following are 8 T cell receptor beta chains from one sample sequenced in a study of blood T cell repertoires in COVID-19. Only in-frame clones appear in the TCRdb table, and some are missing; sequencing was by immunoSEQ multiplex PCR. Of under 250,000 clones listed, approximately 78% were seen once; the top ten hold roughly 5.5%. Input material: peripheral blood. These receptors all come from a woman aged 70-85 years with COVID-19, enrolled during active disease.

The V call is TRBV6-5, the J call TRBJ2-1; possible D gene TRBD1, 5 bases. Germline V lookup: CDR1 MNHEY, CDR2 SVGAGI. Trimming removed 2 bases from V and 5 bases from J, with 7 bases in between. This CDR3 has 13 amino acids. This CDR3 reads CASSYQGDNEQFF. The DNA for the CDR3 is TGTGCCAGCAGTTACCAAGGGGACAATGAGCAGTTCTTC.

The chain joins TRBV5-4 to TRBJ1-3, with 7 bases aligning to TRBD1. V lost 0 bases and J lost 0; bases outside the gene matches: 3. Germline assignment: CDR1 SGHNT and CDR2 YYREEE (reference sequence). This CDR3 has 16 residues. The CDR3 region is CASSLGTGFSGNTIYF. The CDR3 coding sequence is TGTGCCAGCAGCTTGGGGACAGGCTTCTCTGGAAACACCATATATTTT.

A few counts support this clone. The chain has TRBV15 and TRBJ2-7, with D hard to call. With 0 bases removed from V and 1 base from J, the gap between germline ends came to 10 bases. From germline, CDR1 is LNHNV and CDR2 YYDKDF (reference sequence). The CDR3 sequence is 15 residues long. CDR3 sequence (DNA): TGTGCCACCAGCAGAGATGTAGACGGGTCCTACGAGCAGTACTTC. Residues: CATSRDVDGSYEQYF.

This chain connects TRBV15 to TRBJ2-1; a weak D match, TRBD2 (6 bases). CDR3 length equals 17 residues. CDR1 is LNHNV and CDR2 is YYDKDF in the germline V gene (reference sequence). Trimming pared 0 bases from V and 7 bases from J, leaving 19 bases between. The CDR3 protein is CATSRDPGEPKGNEQFF. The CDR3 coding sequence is TGTGCCACCAGCAGAGACCCGGGAGAGCCAAAGGGGAATGAGCAGTTCTTC.

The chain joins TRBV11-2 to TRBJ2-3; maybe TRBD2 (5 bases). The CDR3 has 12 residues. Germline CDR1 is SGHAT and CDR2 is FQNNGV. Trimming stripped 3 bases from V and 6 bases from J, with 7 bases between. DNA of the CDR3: TGTGCCAGCAGCTTCGAGCGGGATACGCAGTATTTT. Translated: CASSFERDTQYF.

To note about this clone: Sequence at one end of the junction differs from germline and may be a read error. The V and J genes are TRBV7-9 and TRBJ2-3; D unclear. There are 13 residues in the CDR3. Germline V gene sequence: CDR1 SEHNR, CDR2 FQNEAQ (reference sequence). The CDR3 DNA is TGTGCCGGCAGCCTCTCTTTAACAAATACGCAGTATTTT. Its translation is CAGSLSLTNTQYF.

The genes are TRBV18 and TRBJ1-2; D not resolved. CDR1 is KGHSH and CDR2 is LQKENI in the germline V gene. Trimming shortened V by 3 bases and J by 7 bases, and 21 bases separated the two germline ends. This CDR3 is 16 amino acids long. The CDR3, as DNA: TGTGCCAGCTCACCTTCTGAACAGCCCCGAGGGTTTGGCTACACCTTC. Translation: CASSPSEQPRGFGYTF.

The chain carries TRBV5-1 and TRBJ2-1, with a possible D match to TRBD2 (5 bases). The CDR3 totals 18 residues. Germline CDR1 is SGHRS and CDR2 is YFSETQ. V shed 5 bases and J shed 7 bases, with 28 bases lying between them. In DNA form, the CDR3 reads TGCGCCAGCAGTGGCTCCCTCGGGATAGGTCGACTAATTAATGAGCAGTTCTTC. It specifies CASSGSLGIGRLINEQFF.